This T cell receptor beta chain came from a study of blood T cells in healthy people across ages. Study-level background: Per every two T cells, about one barcoded beta molecule was captured by template switching.

There are a few counts of this clonotype. Next came a second PCR, run for about 7 to 12 cycles, which used a sample-barcoded 5' primer along with a J-beta primer mix. Each cDNA was tagged by a template-switch adaptor containing 12 random nucleotides. CDR3-containing paired-end reads numbered at least 2.5 million in each sample. TCRdb reanalysed the 5' RACE reads using MiXCR and keeps one entry per CDR3 protein. The table includes about 1.8 million distinct CDR3 sequences, roughly 50% detected once. V lost 1 base and J lost 0; bases outside the gene matches: 3. Germline loops: CDR1 MNHEY, CDR2 SMNVEV (reference sequence). CDR3 length: 16 residues. Each donor supplied around 9.6 milliliters of peripheral blood.

The receptor's source is a middle-aged woman in good health. V and J are TRBV27 and TRBJ2-1; 7 bases line up with TRBD2. Sequenced input: blood. The CDR3 here is CASSLLGGSSYNEQFF. The CDR3 bases are TGTGCCAGCAGTTTATTGGGGGGGAGCTCCTACAATGAGCAGTTCTTC.